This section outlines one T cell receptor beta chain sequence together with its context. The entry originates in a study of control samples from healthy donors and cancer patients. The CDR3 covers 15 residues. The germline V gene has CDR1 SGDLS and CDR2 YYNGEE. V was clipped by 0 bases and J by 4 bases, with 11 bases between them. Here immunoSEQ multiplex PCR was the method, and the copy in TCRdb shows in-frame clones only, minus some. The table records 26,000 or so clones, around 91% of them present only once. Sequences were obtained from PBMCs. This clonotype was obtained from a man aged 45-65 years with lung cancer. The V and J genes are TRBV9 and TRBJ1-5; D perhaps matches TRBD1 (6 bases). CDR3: CASSVGQAPNQPQHF. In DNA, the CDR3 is TGTGCCAGCAGCGTAGGACAGGCCCCAAATCAGCCCCAGCATTTT.